These 10 T cell receptor beta chains were sequenced from one sample in a study of persistence of HIV-infected CD4 T cells. Antigen specificity for these receptors is unknown. Anti-CD3/anti-CD28 beads served as a nonspecific positive control stimulus. Responding CD4+ T cells were sorted by upregulation of both CD40 ligand and CD69. This was the immunoSEQ version 4 assay in survey mode. The table came from immunoSEQ multiplex PCR; TCRdb's copy has only in-frame clones and leaves some out. The table shows about 45,000 clones, with 80% to 95% occurring only once. Here the sequenced sample was CD4+ T cells sorted from PBMCs after roughly 18-hour stimulation, taken from a patient who received antiretroviral therapy. These receptor sequences come from an adult man with HIV who was CMV-seropositive.

This chain links TRBV6-5 with TRBJ1-3; D unresolved. V lost 7 bases and J 1 base, leaving 14 bases between the germline ends. The CDR3 length is 15 residues. Germline assignment: CDR1 MNHEY and CDR2 SVGAGI. The CDR3 DNA reads as TGTGCCAGCACCCCTTCGGGATCTTCTGGAAACACCATATATTTT. It codes for CASTPSGSSGNTIYF.

This clone was observed once. This rearrangement joins TRBV5-1 to TRBJ2-3, with 7 bases aligning to TRBD1. The CDR3 is made up of 15 amino acids. After removal of 7 bases from V and 2 bases from J, the junction contained 10 bases not matched to a gene. Per germline, CDR1 SGHRS and CDR2 YFSETQ. The CDR3 DNA sequence: TGCGCCAGCCAACCGGGACAGCCCCCCACAGATACGCAGTATTTT. Translated, it gives CASQPGQPPTDTQYF.

Concerning this clone: Other DNA sequences from this sample encode an identical CDR3 as well. This rearrangement joins TRBV10-3 to TRBJ2-2; the D gene is possibly TRBD1 (5 bases). V lost 4 bases to trimming and J lost 5 bases, with 11 bases between them. The CDR3 runs to 14 residues. Germline loops: CDR1 ENHRY, CDR2 SYGVKD. This CDR3 is CAISGQGGTGELFF. CDR3 sequence (DNA): TGTGCCATCAGTGGCCAGGGTGGGACCGGGGAGCTGTTTTTT.

The J gene is TRBJ1-5, the V gene TRBV4-1, with 7 positions matching TRBD1. Germline V CDR1 and CDR2: MGHRA, YSYEKL. The CDR3 length is 15 residues. V gave up 3 bases and J gave up 5 bases; unmatched junction bases: 7. In DNA form, the CDR3 reads TGCGCCAGCAGCCATGGGACAGTGGGAGATCAGCCCCAGCATTTT. Residues: CASSHGTVGDQPQHF.

This rearrangement joins TRBV5-8 to TRBJ2-7; TRBD1 agrees at 9 bases. J gave up 2 bases and V 3 bases, and 12 bases lay outside the gene matches. Germline V gives CDR1 SGHTS, CDR2 YDEGEE. The length of the CDR3 is 17 residues. The chain's CDR3 is CASSYRRWTGVTYEQYF. CDR3 nucleotides: TGTGCCAGCAGCTACCGCCGATGGACAGGGGTGACCTACGAGCAGTACTTC.

The gene calls are TRBV6-5 and TRBJ1-6; D gene uncertain. The CDR3 runs 15 residues. The V gene lost 6 bases and the J gene lost 2 bases, with 11 bases spanning the gap. Germline CDR1 and CDR2: MNHEY and SVGAGI. The CDR3 loop reads CASSSGVTYNSPLHF. Written as DNA, the CDR3 is TGTGCCAGCAGCTCGGGAGTGACCTATAATTCACCCCTCCACTTT.

This clone is a singleton in its sample. The chain links TRBV10-1 to TRBJ2-2; 8 positions agree with TRBD2. Germline V lookup: CDR1 WNHNN, CDR2 SYGVQD (reference sequence). The ends lost 4 bases at V and 4 bases at J; junction bases unmatched: 11. This CDR3 region has 17 residues. The CDR3 nucleotides read TGCGCCAGCAGTGGAGTTCGGGGGGGCCGTATCACCGGGGAGCTGTTTTTT. This translates into CASSGVRGGRITGELFF.

V and J are TRBV6-5 and TRBJ2-7; D is unresolved. V was trimmed by 7 bases and J by 2 bases, leaving 9 bases between them. CDR3 size: 12 residues. The germline CDR1 and CDR2 sequences are MNHEY and SVGAGI. In DNA form, the CDR3 reads TGTGCCAGCAAGCCTTCCGCCTACGAGCAGTACTTC. Its translation is CASKPSAYEQYF.

The CDR3: CASGRGHEQFF. CDR3 bases: TGTGCCAGCGGCCGAGGGCATGAGCAGTTCTTC. V gene TRBV6-5 combines with J gene TRBJ2-1; D perhaps matches TRBD2 (5 bases). With 8 bases removed from V and 8 bases from J, the gap between germline ends came to 10 bases. The CDR3 is 11 residues long. Germline V CDR1 and CDR2: MNHEY, SVGAGI.

The J gene is TRBJ1-5, the V gene TRBV2; D may be TRBD1 (6 bases). Germline CDR1 is SNHLY and CDR2 is FYNNEI. This CDR3 is 16 amino acids long. The germline V and J ends were trimmed by 8 bases and 3 bases, with 20 bases remaining between them. The CDR3 sequence: CASGRHQGILNQPQHF. The CDR3 DNA follows: TGTGCCAGCGGGCGACATCAGGGGATACTCAATCAGCCCCAGCATTTT.